These T cell receptor beta chains were read from a single sample in a study of T cells in Graves' hyperthyroidism and ophthalmopathy. TCRdb re-derived calls from the multiplex PCR reads in MiXCR, one entry per CDR3 protein. The table lists more than 550,000 distinct CDR3 sequences, 15% to 20% of them singletons. Sequenced: blood. These receptors were obtained from a woman in her fifties or sixties with Graves' hyperthyroidism that later progressed to Graves' ophthalmopathy. CDR3s include the opening cysteine and the closing phenylalanine or tryptophan. Fields, in order: V gene, D gene, J gene, clone size, CDR3 DNA, CDR3 protein. D genes are given only for firm matches. Only some rows state a clone size, as once, few, many or a class for expanded clones.

v_call: TRBV24-1
d_call: -
j_call: TRBJ1-2
clone_size: few
cdr3_nt: TGTGCCACCAGCCCAAAGGGAACGCTATTCGCTGGCTACACCTTC
cdr3_aa: CATSPKGTLFAGYTF

v_call: TRBV2
d_call: TRBD1
j_call: TRBJ1-6
clone_size: few
cdr3_nt: TGTGCCAGCAGTGTTGAGGGGGCGAATTCACCCCTCCACTTT
cdr3_aa: CASSVEGANSPLHF

v_call: TRBV6-2/TRBV6-3
d_call: -
j_call: TRBJ2-2
clone_size: -
cdr3_nt: TGTGCCAGCAGTGACTCTGAGACAGCGAACACCGGGGAGCTGTTTTTT
cdr3_aa: CASSDSETANTGELFF

v_call: TRBV20-1
d_call: TRBD2
j_call: TRBJ2-5
clone_size: -
cdr3_nt: TGCAGTGCTGCAACCGGGACTAGCGGCCAAGAGACCCAGTACTTC
cdr3_aa: CSAATGTSGQETQYF

v_call: TRBV27
d_call: -
j_call: TRBJ2-7
clone_size: few
cdr3_nt: TGTGCCAGCAGTTTAAGGCAGACAGATTCCTACGAGCAGTACTTC
cdr3_aa: CASSLRQTDSYEQYF

v_call: TRBV19
d_call: TRBD2
j_call: TRBJ2-3
clone_size: once
cdr3_nt: TGTGCCAGTAGTATGGGGAGCGGGGGGCTCTACACAGATACGCAGTATTTT
cdr3_aa: CASSMGSGGLYTDTQYF

v_call: TRBV3-1
d_call: -
j_call: TRBJ2-6
clone_size: many
cdr3_nt: TGTGCCAGCAGCCGGGGGATCTCTGGGGCCAACGTCCTGACTTTC
cdr3_aa: CASSRGISGANVLTF

v_call: TRBV7-6
d_call: TRBD2
j_call: TRBJ2-3
clone_size: many
cdr3_nt: TGTGCCACCCGCGGCGGGGGGGGTACAGATACGCAGTATTTT
cdr3_aa: CATRGGGGTDTQYF

v_call: TRBV3-1
d_call: -
j_call: TRBJ2-5
clone_size: many
cdr3_nt: TGTGCCAGCAGCCAAGTGGAAAGGGAGACCCAGTACTTC
cdr3_aa: CASSQVERETQYF

v_call: TRBV12-3/TRBV12-4
d_call: -
j_call: TRBJ1-3
clone_size: many
cdr3_nt: TGTGCCAGCAGTTTAAAGAATCAGCTAAGGACTGGAAACACCATATATTTT
cdr3_aa: CASSLKNQLRTGNTIYF

v_call: TRBV6-5
d_call: -
j_call: TRBJ2-7
clone_size: few
cdr3_nt: TGTGCCAGCAGTTATGAATCCAGGGGGGGTTCAGAGCAGTACTTC
cdr3_aa: CASSYESRGGSEQYF

v_call: TRBV11-3
d_call: -
j_call: TRBJ2-1
clone_size: many
cdr3_nt: TGTGCCAGCAGCTTAAGTTATGCCGGGGGTGAGCAGTTCTTC
cdr3_aa: CASSLSYAGGEQFF

v_call: TRBV14
d_call: TRBD2
j_call: TRBJ2-6
clone_size: -
cdr3_nt: TGTGCCAGCAGCCAAGAAGGAAGCGGGGGGACAATCTCTGGGGCCAACGTCCTGACTTTC
cdr3_aa: CASSQEGSGGTISGANVLTF

v_call: TRBV5-1
d_call: TRBD2
j_call: TRBJ2-2
clone_size: -
cdr3_nt: TGCGCCAGCAGCCAGTATACGACTAGCGTAGGCGGGGAGCTGTTTTTT
cdr3_aa: CASSQYTTSVGGELFF

v_call: TRBV6-1
d_call: -
j_call: TRBJ2-3
clone_size: -
cdr3_nt: TGTGCCAGCCATTTCCCCCCCACAGATACGCAGTATTTT
cdr3_aa: CASHFPPTDTQYF

v_call: TRBV20-1
d_call: TRBD1
j_call: TRBJ2-7
clone_size: -
cdr3_nt: TGCAGTGCTAGAGATGTTTTCGGACAGGGGGCTCCCTGGGCCTACGAGCAGTACTTC
cdr3_aa: CSARDVFGQGAPWAYEQYF

v_call: TRBV10-1
d_call: TRBD1
j_call: TRBJ1-1
clone_size: many
cdr3_nt: TGCGCCAGCACCGGGACAGGGGGCATTGTCACTGAAGCTTTCTTT
cdr3_aa: CASTGTGGIVTEAFF

v_call: TRBV3-1
d_call: -
j_call: TRBJ1-5
clone_size: few
cdr3_nt: TGTGCCAGCAGCCGAACGAATAATCAGCCCCAGCATTTT
cdr3_aa: CASSRTNNQPQHF

v_call: TRBV5-8
d_call: TRBD1
j_call: TRBJ1-1
clone_size: few
cdr3_nt: TGTGCCAGCAGTTCGCTCGTAGGGACAGCGAACACTGAAGCTTTCTTT
cdr3_aa: CASSSLVGTANTEAFF

v_call: TRBV5-4
d_call: TRBD2
j_call: TRBJ2-2
clone_size: -
cdr3_nt: TGTGCCAGCAGCAGTATAGCGGGGGCCACGAACACCGGGGAGCTGTTTTTT
cdr3_aa: CASSSIAGATNTGELFF

v_call: TRBV7-8
d_call: TRBD1
j_call: TRBJ1-4
clone_size: -
cdr3_nt: TGTGCCAGCAGCGCGACAGGGGTAACAACTAATGAAAAACTGTTTTTT
cdr3_aa: CASSATGVTTNEKLFF

v_call: TRBV6-1
d_call: -
j_call: TRBJ2-5
clone_size: few
cdr3_nt: TGTGCCAGCAGTGAAGGTTGGGGGATTCAAGAGACCCAGTACTTC
cdr3_aa: CASSEGWGIQETQYF

v_call: TRBV20-1
d_call: TRBD2
j_call: TRBJ2-3
clone_size: many
cdr3_nt: TGCAGTGCTAGAGGTGGGGCTAGCGGGGGAGCTAGAACAGATACGCAGTATTTT
cdr3_aa: CSARGGASGGARTDTQYF

v_call: TRBV2
d_call: TRBD2
j_call: TRBJ2-3
clone_size: -
cdr3_nt: TGTGCCAGCCAGCAGGGACTAGCGACAGATACGCAGTATTTT
cdr3_aa: CASQQGLATDTQYF

v_call: TRBV15
d_call: TRBD1
j_call: TRBJ2-7
clone_size: many
cdr3_nt: TGTGCCACCAGCAGAGCCCGACAGGGAAGCGAGCAGTACTTC
cdr3_aa: CATSRARQGSEQYF

v_call: TRBV19
d_call: TRBD1
j_call: TRBJ2-3
clone_size: -
cdr3_nt: TGTGCCAGTAATTCACAGGGGGTAGATACGCAGTATTTT
cdr3_aa: CASNSQGVDTQYF

v_call: TRBV6-2/TRBV6-3
d_call: -
j_call: TRBJ1-1
clone_size: many
cdr3_nt: TGTGCCAGCAGCCCCGCCACTGAAGCTTTCTTT
cdr3_aa: CASSPATEAFF

v_call: TRBV20-1
d_call: -
j_call: TRBJ2-2
clone_size: -
cdr3_nt: TGCAGTGCTCACCCCCAGGGCGTCGGTGGCACCGGGGAGCTGTTTTTT
cdr3_aa: CSAHPQGVGGTGELFF

v_call: TRBV19
d_call: -
j_call: TRBJ1-5
clone_size: -
cdr3_nt: TGTGCCAGTAGTACCGCGACCGTGAGCAATCAGCCCCAGCATTTT
cdr3_aa: CASSTATVSNQPQHF

v_call: TRBV11-2
d_call: -
j_call: TRBJ1-1
clone_size: many
cdr3_nt: TGTGCCAGCAGCTTGGTTCACTGGAACACTGAAGCTTTCTTT
cdr3_aa: CASSLVHWNTEAFF

v_call: TRBV5-1
d_call: -
j_call: TRBJ1-3
clone_size: once
cdr3_nt: TGCGCCAGCAGCGCGGGGTATACTGGCGGAAACACCATATATTTT
cdr3_aa: CASSAGYTGGNTIYF

v_call: TRBV20-1
d_call: -
j_call: TRBJ1-6
clone_size: few
cdr3_nt: TGCAGTGCTAGGGGAGGGGGTTATAATTCACCTCTCCACTTT
cdr3_aa: CSARGGGYNSPLHF

v_call: TRBV6-2/TRBV6-3
d_call: -
j_call: TRBJ2-1
clone_size: -
cdr3_nt: TGTGCCAGCAGTTACTCCGCAGGTTCAGGTGAGCAGTTCTTC
cdr3_aa: CASSYSAGSGEQFF

v_call: TRBV9
d_call: -
j_call: TRBJ1-6
clone_size: many
cdr3_nt: TGTGCCAGCAGCGCCGGACAGAGCTCCTATAATTCACCCCTCCACTTT
cdr3_aa: CASSAGQSSYNSPLHF

v_call: TRBV30
d_call: -
j_call: TRBJ2-5
clone_size: many
cdr3_nt: TGTGCCTGGAGTGTCCCACTTAGGGGGGGAGAGACCCAGTACTTC
cdr3_aa: CAWSVPLRGGETQYF

v_call: TRBV27
d_call: TRBD1
j_call: TRBJ1-1
clone_size: few
cdr3_nt: TGTGCCAGCAGTCCGGGGACAGGGCCTCCTGAAGCTTTCTTT
cdr3_aa: CASSPGTGPPEAFF

v_call: TRBV5-1
d_call: -
j_call: TRBJ1-1
clone_size: many
cdr3_nt: TGCGCCAGCAGCTCACAGGCGAGCACTGAAGCTTTCTTT
cdr3_aa: CASSSQASTEAFF

v_call: TRBV3-1
d_call: -
j_call: TRBJ2-1
clone_size: -
cdr3_nt: TGTGCCAGCAGCGGCGCAGGGAGCGATGAGCAGTTCTTC
cdr3_aa: CASSGAGSDEQFF

v_call: TRBV2
d_call: -
j_call: TRBJ2-3
clone_size: many
cdr3_nt: TGTGCCAGCAGTGAAACCTCCGGGGTTTGGGGCACAGATACGCAGTATTTT
cdr3_aa: CASSETSGVWGTDTQYF

v_call: TRBV20-1
d_call: TRBD1
j_call: TRBJ1-1
clone_size: many
cdr3_nt: TGCAGTGATGACAGGGTGAACACTGAAGCTTTCTTT
cdr3_aa: CSDDRVNTEAFF

v_call: TRBV25-1
d_call: -
j_call: TRBJ2-2
clone_size: -
cdr3_nt: TGTGCCAGCAGTGAATACGGTACAGGGAGCACCGGGGAGCTGTTTTTT
cdr3_aa: CASSEYGTGSTGELFF

v_call: TRBV6-5
d_call: -
j_call: TRBJ2-5
clone_size: -
cdr3_nt: TGTGCCACCGAGCTCCTCGGAGCGACCCAGTACTTC
cdr3_aa: CATELLGATQYF

v_call: TRBV5-1
d_call: -
j_call: TRBJ1-6
clone_size: many
cdr3_nt: TGCGCCAGCAGCTTGGCCGGTGTCCCTAATTCACCCCTCCACTTT
cdr3_aa: CASSLAGVPNSPLHF

v_call: TRBV6-5
d_call: -
j_call: TRBJ2-7
clone_size: many
cdr3_nt: TGTGCCAGCATCACCGGTTTCTACGAGCAGTACTTC
cdr3_aa: CASITGFYEQYF

v_call: TRBV20-1
d_call: -
j_call: TRBJ1-2
clone_size: few
cdr3_nt: TGCAGTGCTAGCCCATTCATGACAGATCTATATGGCTACACCTTC
cdr3_aa: CSASPFMTDLYGYTF

v_call: TRBV5-1
d_call: TRBD2
j_call: TRBJ2-5
clone_size: -
cdr3_nt: TGCGCCAGCAGCATACTAGCGGGGGGGCAGAGGACCGAGACCCAGTACTTC
cdr3_aa: CASSILAGGQRTETQYF

v_call: TRBV20-1
d_call: -
j_call: TRBJ2-3
clone_size: -
cdr3_nt: TGCAGTGCCCGAGTCTCCGCAGATACGCAGTATTTT
cdr3_aa: CSARVSADTQYF

v_call: TRBV30
d_call: TRBD2
j_call: TRBJ2-5
clone_size: many
cdr3_nt: TGTGCCTGGAGCACTAGCGGGGGACTGCGGGAGACCCAGTACTTC
cdr3_aa: CAWSTSGGLRETQYF

v_call: TRBV29-1
d_call: TRBD2
j_call: TRBJ2-3
clone_size: few
cdr3_nt: TGCAGCGTCGACCGGGACTATCACGATCCCCCAGATACGCAGTATTTT
cdr3_aa: CSVDRDYHDPPDTQYF

v_call: TRBV24-1
d_call: -
j_call: TRBJ2-1
clone_size: -
cdr3_nt: TGTGCCACCAGTGATTTGCCGTGGGCAGGAGGTTACAATGAGCAGTTCTTC
cdr3_aa: CATSDLPWAGGYNEQFF

v_call: TRBV6-5
d_call: -
j_call: TRBJ1-1
clone_size: -
cdr3_nt: TGTGCCAGCAGTTACACGGGCCTGAACACTGAAGCTTTCTTT
cdr3_aa: CASSYTGLNTEAFF

v_call: TRBV12-5
d_call: -
j_call: TRBJ2-1
clone_size: few
cdr3_nt: TGTGCTAGTGGTTTGGAAACTATTATCGACAACCATGAGCAGTTCTTC
cdr3_aa: CASGLETIIDNHEQFF

v_call: TRBV7-3
d_call: -
j_call: TRBJ1-2
clone_size: few
cdr3_nt: TGTGCCAGCAGCACAACTCAGGGGTGGGGAAACTATGGCTACACCTTC
cdr3_aa: CASSTTQGWGNYGYTF

v_call: TRBV12-3/TRBV12-4
d_call: TRBD1
j_call: TRBJ1-1
clone_size: many
cdr3_nt: TGTGCCAGCAGCCACACCCTCCCGGGACAGGGACAATTCTTT
cdr3_aa: CASSHTLPGQGQFF

v_call: TRBV5-1
d_call: -
j_call: TRBJ2-7
clone_size: -
cdr3_nt: TGCGCCAGCAGACCCGGGACGGCCTTCTACGAGCAGTACTTC
cdr3_aa: CASRPGTAFYEQYF

v_call: TRBV6-1
d_call: TRBD1
j_call: TRBJ1-5
clone_size: -
cdr3_nt: TGTGCCAGCAGTACTACCGACAGGGGGCGAAATCAGCCCCAGCATTTT
cdr3_aa: CASSTTDRGRNQPQHF

v_call: TRBV4-1
d_call: TRBD1
j_call: TRBJ1-2
clone_size: -
cdr3_nt: TGCGCCAGCAGCCAAGATCTTAGGCGGACAGGGGCTGGCTACACCTTC
cdr3_aa: CASSQDLRRTGAGYTF